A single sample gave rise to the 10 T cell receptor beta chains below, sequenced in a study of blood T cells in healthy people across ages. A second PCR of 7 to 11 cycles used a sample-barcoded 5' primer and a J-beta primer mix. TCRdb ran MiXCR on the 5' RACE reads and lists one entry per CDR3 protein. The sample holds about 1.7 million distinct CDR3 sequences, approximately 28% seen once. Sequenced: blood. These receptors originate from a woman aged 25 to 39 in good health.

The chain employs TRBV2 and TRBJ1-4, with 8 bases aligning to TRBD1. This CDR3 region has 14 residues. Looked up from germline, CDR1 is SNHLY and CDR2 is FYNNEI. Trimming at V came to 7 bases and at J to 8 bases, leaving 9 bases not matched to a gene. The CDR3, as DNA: TGTGCCAGCATCCCCGGACAGGGTGAAGAAAAACTGTTTTTT. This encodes CASIPGQGEEKLFF.

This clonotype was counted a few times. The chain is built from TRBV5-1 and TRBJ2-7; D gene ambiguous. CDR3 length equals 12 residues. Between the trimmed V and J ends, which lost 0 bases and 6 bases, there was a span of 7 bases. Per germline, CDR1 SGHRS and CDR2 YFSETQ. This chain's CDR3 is CASSLEGCEQYF. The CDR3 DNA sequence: TGCGCCAGCAGCTTGGAAGGCTGCGAGCAGTACTTC.

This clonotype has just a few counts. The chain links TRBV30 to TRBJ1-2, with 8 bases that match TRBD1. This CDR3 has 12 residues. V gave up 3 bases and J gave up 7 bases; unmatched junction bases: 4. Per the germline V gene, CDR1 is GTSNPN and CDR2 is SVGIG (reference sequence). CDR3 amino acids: CAWRSGGAGYTF. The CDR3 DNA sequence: TGTGCCTGGAGATCAGGGGGCGCTGGCTACACCTTC.

CDR3 sequence (DNA): TGTGCCAGCAGCAAAAGGGCCGGGAGGGCCCCGGGCGAGCAGTACTTC. It encodes CASSKRAGRAPGEQYF. The V call is TRBV21-1, the J call TRBJ2-7; the table's D call of TRBD2 was not tested on the DNA. TRBV21-1 is flagged as a pseudogene. The CDR3 consists of 16 residues.

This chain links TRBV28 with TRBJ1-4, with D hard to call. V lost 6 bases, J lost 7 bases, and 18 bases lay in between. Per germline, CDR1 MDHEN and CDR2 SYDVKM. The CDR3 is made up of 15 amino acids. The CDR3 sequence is CASSPQLRESEKLFF. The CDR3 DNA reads TGTGCCAGCAGCCCACAGCTAAGGGAGTCTGAAAAACTGTTTTTT.

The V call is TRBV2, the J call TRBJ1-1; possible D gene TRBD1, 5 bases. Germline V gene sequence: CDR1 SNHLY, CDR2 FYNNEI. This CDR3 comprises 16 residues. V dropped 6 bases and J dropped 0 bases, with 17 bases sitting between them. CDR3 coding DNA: TGTGCCAGCAGCGCCCGGGACGCAAGTTTGAACACTGAAGCTTTCTTT. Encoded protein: CASSARDASLNTEAFF.

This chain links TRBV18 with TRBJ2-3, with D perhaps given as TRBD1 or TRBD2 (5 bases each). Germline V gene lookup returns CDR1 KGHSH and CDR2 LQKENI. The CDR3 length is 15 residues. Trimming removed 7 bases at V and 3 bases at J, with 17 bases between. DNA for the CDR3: TGTGCCAGCTTGAACGGGCGTGGGGGAACAGATACGCAGTATTTT. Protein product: CASLNGRGGTDTQYF.

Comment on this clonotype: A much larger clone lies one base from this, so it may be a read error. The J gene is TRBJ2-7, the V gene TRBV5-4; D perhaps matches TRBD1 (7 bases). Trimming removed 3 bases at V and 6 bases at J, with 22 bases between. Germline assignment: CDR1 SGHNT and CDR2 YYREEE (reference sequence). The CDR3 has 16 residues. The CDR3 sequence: CASSSMEGQRLGEQYF. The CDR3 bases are TGTGCCAGCAGCTCGATGGAGGGACAGCGGCTCGGCGAGCAGTACTTC.

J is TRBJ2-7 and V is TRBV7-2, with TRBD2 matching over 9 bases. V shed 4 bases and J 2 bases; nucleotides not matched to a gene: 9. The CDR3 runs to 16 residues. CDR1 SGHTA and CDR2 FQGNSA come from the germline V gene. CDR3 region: CASSSRGLATTYEQYF. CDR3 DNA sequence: TGTGCCAGCAGCTCCCGGGGACTAGCCACAACCTACGAGCAGTACTTC.

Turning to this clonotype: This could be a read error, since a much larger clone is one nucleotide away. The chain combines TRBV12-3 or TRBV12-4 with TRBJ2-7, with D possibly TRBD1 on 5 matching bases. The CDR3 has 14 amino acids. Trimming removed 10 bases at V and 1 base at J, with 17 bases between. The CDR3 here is CANSLTTVSYEQYF. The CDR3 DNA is TGTGCCAACAGCTTGACGACAGTATCCTACGAGCAGTACTTC.